The 9 T cell receptor beta chains given below trace back to one sample, sequenced in a study of blood T cell repertoires in COVID-19. Only in-frame clones appear in the TCRdb table, and some are missing; sequencing was by immunoSEQ multiplex PCR. The profile shows fewer than 200,000 clones, approximately 92% of them singletons. The sequenced sample consisted of peripheral blood. These TCRs come from a woman aged 50 to 60 with acute or convalescent COVID-19.

The V call is TRBV5-4, the J call TRBJ1-2, with D perhaps matching TRBD1 (5 bases). Trimming took 3 bases from V and 3 from J, leaving 12 bases between them. The CDR3 is 14 residues long. In germline, CDR1 is SGHNT, CDR2 YYREEE (reference sequence). CDR3 amino acids: CASSSGRGYYGYTF. CDR3 bases: TGTGCCAGCAGCTCAGGACGGGGGTACTATGGCTACACCTTC.

This sequence joins TRBV1 and TRBJ2-7; the table's TRBD2 call for D was not verified on the DNA. TRBV1 represents a pseudogene. The CDR3 has 14 amino acids. Written as DNA, the CDR3 is TGCACCAGCAGCCAACAAGAGAAAATCTACGAGCAGTACTTC. Protein product: CTSSQQEKIYEQYF.

The genes are TRBV18 and TRBJ2-3; D is perhaps TRBD2 (5 bases). Trimming pared 1 base from V and 4 bases from J, leaving 6 bases between. Germline values: CDR1 KGHSH, CDR2 LQKENI. This CDR3 has 13 residues. CDR3 nucleotides: TGTGCCAGCTCACCACGGCGGGCAGATACGCAGTATTTT. It translates to CASSPRRADTQYF. Complete variable domain (other parts from reference TRBV18 and TRBJ2-3): NAGVMQNPRHLVRRRGQEARLRCSPMKGHSHVYWYRQLPEEGLKFMVYLQKENIIDESGMPKERFSAEFPKEGPSILRIQQVVRGDSAAYFCASSPRRADTQYFGPGTRLTVL.

The rearrangement joins TRBV6-1 to TRBJ1-2, with TRBD1 identical over 11 bases. Germline V gene lookup returns CDR1 MNHNS and CDR2 SASEGT. The CDR3 is 15 residues long. Germline trimming cut 1 base from V and 13 bases from J; bases unmatched to any gene: 11. The DNA for the CDR3 is TGTGCCAGCAGTGAAGACCCCGGGACAGGGGGAAAACGCACCTTC. Its translation is CASSEDPGTGGKRTF.

This clone was found once. The chain links TRBV29-1 to TRBJ1-5; D call uncertain. Per germline, CDR1 SQVTM and CDR2 ANQGSEA. The CDR3 runs 11 residues. Trimming took off 4 bases at V and 6 bases at J, with 7 bases between the two ends. CDR3: CSVVIPQPQHF. The CDR3, as DNA: TGCAGCGTTGTTATTCCTCAGCCCCAGCATTTT.

In DNA form, the CDR3 reads TGTGCCAGCAGTATCTCCAGGGGAAGGAAGCAGTACTTC. Translated: CASSISRGRKQYF. This chain uses TRBV3-1 (or the pseudogene TRBV3-2) with TRBJ2-7; D may be TRBD1 (6 bases). V was cut by 6 bases and J by 8 bases, with 17 bases left in between. The CDR3 is 13 amino acids. From germline, CDR1 is LGHDT and CDR2 YNNKEL (reference sequence).

This chain connects TRBV28 to TRBJ1-2; tentatively, D is TRBD1 (6 bases). Per the germline V gene, CDR1 is MDHEN and CDR2 is SYDVKM. This CDR3 is built from 16 residues. Trimming stripped 5 bases from V and 2 bases from J, with 18 bases between. The CDR3 spells CASSPGGGARNYGYTF. For the CDR3, the DNA is TGTGCCAGCAGTCCAGGAGGGGGGGCGAGGAACTATGGCTACACCTTC.

The V and J genes are TRBV5-4 and TRBJ2-5, with 7 bases lining up with TRBD1. The J segment lost 2 bases and the V segment lost 2 bases, leaving 12 bases of the junction unmatched. This CDR3 has 17 amino acids. Germline V gene data show CDR1 as SGHNT and CDR2 as YYREEE (reference sequence). CDR3 in DNA: TGTGCCAGCAGCTTCCTGTACAGGGGTGGAAAACAAGAGACCCAGTACTTC. Translated: CASSFLYRGGKQETQYF.

The chain combines TRBV4-1 with TRBJ1-5, with D possibly matching TRBD1 (6 bases). CDR3 length: 15 residues. Trimming took 1 base from V and 4 from J, leaving 11 bases between them. Germline CDR1 and CDR2: MGHRA and YSYEKL. The CDR3 sequence: CASSQGGGGNQPQHF. Written as DNA, the CDR3 is TGCGCCAGCAGCCAAGGGGGAGGGGGTAATCAGCCCCAGCATTTT.